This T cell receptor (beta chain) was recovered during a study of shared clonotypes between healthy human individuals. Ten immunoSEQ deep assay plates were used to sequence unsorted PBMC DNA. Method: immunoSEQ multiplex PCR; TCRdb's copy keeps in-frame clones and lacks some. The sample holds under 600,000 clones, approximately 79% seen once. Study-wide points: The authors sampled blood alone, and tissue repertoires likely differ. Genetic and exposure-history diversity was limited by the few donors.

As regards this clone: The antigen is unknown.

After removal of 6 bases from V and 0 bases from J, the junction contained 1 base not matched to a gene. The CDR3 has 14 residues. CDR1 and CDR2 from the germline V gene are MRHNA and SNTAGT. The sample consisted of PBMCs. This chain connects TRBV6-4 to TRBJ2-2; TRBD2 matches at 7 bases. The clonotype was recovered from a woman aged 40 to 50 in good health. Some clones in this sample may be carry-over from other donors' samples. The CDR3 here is CASRSGANTGELFF. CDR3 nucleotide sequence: TGTGCCAGCAGAAGCGGGGCGAACACCGGGGAGCTGTTTTTT.